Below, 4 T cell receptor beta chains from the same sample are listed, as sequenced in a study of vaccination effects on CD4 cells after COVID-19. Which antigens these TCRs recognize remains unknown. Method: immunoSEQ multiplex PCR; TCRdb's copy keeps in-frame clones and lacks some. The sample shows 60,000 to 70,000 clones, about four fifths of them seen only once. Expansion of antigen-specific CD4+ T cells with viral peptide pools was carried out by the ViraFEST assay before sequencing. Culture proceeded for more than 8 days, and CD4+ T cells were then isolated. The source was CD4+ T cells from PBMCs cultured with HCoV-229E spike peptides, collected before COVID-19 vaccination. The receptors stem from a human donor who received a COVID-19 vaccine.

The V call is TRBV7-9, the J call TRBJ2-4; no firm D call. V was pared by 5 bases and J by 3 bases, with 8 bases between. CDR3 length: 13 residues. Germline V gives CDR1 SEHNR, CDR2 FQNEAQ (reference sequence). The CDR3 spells CASSLLGKNIQYF. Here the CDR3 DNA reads TGTGCCAGCAGCCTGTTGGGCAAAAACATTCAGTACTTC.

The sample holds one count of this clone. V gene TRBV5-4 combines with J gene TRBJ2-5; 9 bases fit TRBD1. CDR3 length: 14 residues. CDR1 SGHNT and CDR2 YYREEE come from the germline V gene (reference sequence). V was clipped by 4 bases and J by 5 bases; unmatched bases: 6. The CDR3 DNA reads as TGTGCCAGCAGCGAACAGGGGGCCCCGGAGACCCAGTACTTC. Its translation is CASSEQGAPETQYF.

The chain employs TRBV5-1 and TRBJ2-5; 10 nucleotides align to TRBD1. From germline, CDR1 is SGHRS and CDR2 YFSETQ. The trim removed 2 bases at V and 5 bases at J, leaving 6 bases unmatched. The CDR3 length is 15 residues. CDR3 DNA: TGCGCCAGCAGCTTTCGGACAGGGGGTCAGGAGACCCAGTACTTC. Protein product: CASSFRTGGQETQYF.

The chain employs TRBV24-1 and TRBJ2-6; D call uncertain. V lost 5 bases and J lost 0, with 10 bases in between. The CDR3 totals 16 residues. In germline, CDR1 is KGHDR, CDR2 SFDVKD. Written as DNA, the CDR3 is TGTGCCACCAGTGCGGGTCATTCCTCTGGGGCCAACGTCCTGACTTTC. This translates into CATSAGHSSGANVLTF.